This T cell receptor beta chain was obtained from a study of OX40 agonist ivuxolimab in advanced cancers. The CDR3 covers 15 residues. Germline CDR1 reads MNHNS; CDR2 reads SASEGT. V was pared by 8 bases and J by 2 bases, with 18 bases between. Generated by immunoSEQ multiplex PCR, the TCRdb table keeps only in-frame clones and is missing some. This sample has approximately 82,000 clones, with more than 70% found just once. This sequence originates from an adult with an advanced solid tumor such as melanoma, head and neck, liver or kidney cancer. Source: CD4+ or CD8+ T cells sorted from blood, taken in a trial of the OX40 agonist ivuxolimab. V gene TRBV6-1 combines with J gene TRBJ1-2; possible D gene TRBD1, 6 bases. CDR3 DNA sequence: TGTGCCAGCCAGCCGGGGGGCCAGCCGAACTATGGCTACACCTTC. Encoded protein: CASQPGGQPNYGYTF.